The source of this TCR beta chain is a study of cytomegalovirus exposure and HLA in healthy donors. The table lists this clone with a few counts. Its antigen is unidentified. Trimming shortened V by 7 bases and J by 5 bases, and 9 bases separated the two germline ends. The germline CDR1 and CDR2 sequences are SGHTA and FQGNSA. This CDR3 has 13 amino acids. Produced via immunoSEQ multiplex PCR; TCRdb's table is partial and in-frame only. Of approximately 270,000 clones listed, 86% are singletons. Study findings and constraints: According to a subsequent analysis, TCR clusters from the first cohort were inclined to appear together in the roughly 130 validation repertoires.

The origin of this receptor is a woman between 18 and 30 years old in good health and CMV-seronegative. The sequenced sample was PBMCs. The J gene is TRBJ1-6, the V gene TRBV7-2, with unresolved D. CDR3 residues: CASIAANNSPLHF. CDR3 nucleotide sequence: TGTGCCAGCATAGCGGCAAATAATTCACCCCTCCACTTT.